The 5 T cell receptor beta chains listed next were all sequenced from one sample in a study of cytomegalovirus exposure and HLA in healthy donors. It was with 60 Vbeta and 13 Jbeta primers that the PCR ran. Here immunoSEQ multiplex PCR was the method, and the copy in TCRdb shows in-frame clones only, minus some. The profile shows more than 110,000 clones, about 80% of them singletons. The sequenced material came from PBMCs. These receptors were obtained from a man in his thirties or forties in good health and CMV-seronegative.

The table lists this clone with a few counts. The rearrangement uses TRBV4-2 and TRBJ1-2, with TRBD1 as a possible D gene (5 bases). Germline assignment: CDR1 LGHNA and CDR2 YNFKEQ. Trimming cost V 3 bases and J 4 bases, with 18 bases left between them. CDR3 length: 16 residues. Written as DNA, the CDR3 is TGTGCCAGCAGCCAGGGGCAGGTAGATCTCGGCTATGGCTACACCTTC. Translation gives CASSQGQVDLGYGYTF.

V gene TRBV28 combines with J gene TRBJ2-7, with D hard to call. This CDR3 has 16 amino acids. V lost 5 bases, J lost 0 bases, and 17 bases lay in between. Germline V gene data show CDR1 as MDHEN and CDR2 as SYDVKM. The CDR3 DNA is TGTGCCAGCAGTCCGTTTAAAACAGCCTTCTCCTACGAGCAGTACTTC. This codes for CASSPFKTAFSYEQYF.

V is TRBV5-1 and J is TRBJ2-2; 8 bases match TRBD2. In germline, CDR1 is SGHRS, CDR2 YFSETQ. The CDR3 is 16 residues long. The ends lost 2 bases at V and 3 bases at J; junction bases unmatched: 6. The CDR3 here is CASSLQGLGDTGELFF. In DNA, the CDR3 is TGCGCCAGCAGCTTACAGGGACTAGGTGACACCGGGGAGCTGTTTTTT.

This sequence joins TRBV6-1 and TRBJ1-1, with D possibly matching TRBD1 (6 bases). Trimming pared 7 bases from V and 1 base from J, leaving 13 bases between. The CDR3 runs 14 residues. Looked up from germline, CDR1 is MNHNS and CDR2 is SASEGT. CDR3 loop: CASTRVRGNTEAFF. Written as DNA, the CDR3 is TGTGCCAGCACGAGGGTCAGGGGGAACACTGAAGCTTTCTTT.

The CDR3 DNA reads TGCGCCAGCAGCCGGGAGGCGGGAGAAGAGACCCAGTACTTC. Protein: CASSREAGEETQYF. V usage is TRBV5-1 and J usage is TRBJ2-5, with 7 bases that match TRBD2. Looked up from germline, CDR1 is SGHRS and CDR2 is YFSETQ. Trimming at V came to 4 bases and at J to 3 bases, leaving 6 bases not matched to a gene. The CDR3 covers 14 residues.